The 19 T cell receptor beta chains reported below all come from one sample, sequenced in a study of beta chain features in type 1 diabetes (dated by TCRdb to the late 2010s). Library method: the immunoSEQ multiplex PCR assay. All of the isolated RNA was reverse transcribed with the High Capacity cDNA Reverse Transcription Kit, so expressed TCRB transcripts were sequenced. The table comes from immuneACCESS by way of TCRdb, which keeps in-frame sequences with V and J called. Part of the clones is missing from these tables; in studies checked, under half for an unresolved V gene and the rest for unknown reasons. Within this sample are approximately 380,000 clones, with about 15% of them counted one time only. The ten most abundant clones make up around 0.02% of the sample. The sequenced material came from naive CD4+ T cells from blood. Per the publication, the cell subset or site label means: true naive CD4+ T cells. These receptors originate from a woman between 18 and 29 years old in good health.

The rearrangement joins TRBV9 to TRBJ1-3, with D unresolved. Trimming stripped 3 bases from V and 1 base from J, with 14 bases between. Germline V lookup: CDR1 SGDLS, CDR2 YYNGEE. The CDR3 is made up of 16 amino acids. This CDR3 reads CASSGRQTNSGNTIYF. Here the CDR3 DNA reads TGTGCCAGCAGCGGGCGTCAGACAAATTCTGGAAACACCATATATTTT.

The chain uses TRBV28 and TRBJ1-1, with D possibly being TRBD1 (6 bases). This CDR3 is 14 amino acids long. Germline V gene lookup returns CDR1 MDHEN and CDR2 SYDVKM. Trimming took off 11 bases at V and 0 bases at J, with 16 bases between the two ends. The CDR3 DNA follows: TGTGCCTGCAAGCCGGACAGTTTGAACACTGAAGCTTTCTTT. It translates to CACKPDSLNTEAFF. Full variable domain (outside the CDR3, taken from reference TRBV28 and TRBJ1-1): DVKVTQSSRYLVKRTGEKVFLECVQDMDHENMFWYRQDPGLGLRLIYFSYDVKMKEKGDIPEGYSVSREKKERFSLILESASTNQTSMYLCACKPDSLNTEAFFGQGTRLTVV.

This clone came up a few times. V and J are TRBV29-1 and TRBJ2-2; D is possibly TRBD1 (5 bases). Germline CDR1 and CDR2: SQVTM and ANQGSEA. Trimming stripped 7 bases from V and 2 bases from J, with 11 bases between. The CDR3 covers 13 residues. The CDR3 DNA is TGCAGCGGCACACGGACAAACACCGGGGAGCTGTTTTTT. Protein: CSGTRTNTGELFF.

The chain carries TRBV2 and TRBJ2-3, with TRBD2 matching 10 bases. The V and J ends lost 6 bases and 1 base, in that order; junction bases with no gene match: 4. The CDR3 runs 15 residues. CDR1 SNHLY and CDR2 FYNNEI come from the germline V gene. Here the CDR3 reads CASRLLAGGTDTQYF. CDR3 in DNA: TGTGCCAGCAGACTCCTAGCGGGAGGCACAGATACGCAGTATTTT.

CDR3 loop: CASSPAAGEWANVLTF. CDR3 coding DNA: TGTGCCAGCAGCCCAGCGGCGGGGGAATGGGCCAACGTCCTGACTTTC. The V gene is TRBV7-3, the J gene TRBJ2-6; 7 bases map to TRBD2. Germline V gene lookup returns CDR1 SGHTA and CDR2 FQGTGA. This CDR3 comprises 16 residues. V dropped 5 bases and J dropped 5; count of bases not matched to a gene: 9.

The chain couples TRBV5-1 to TRBJ2-1; D is possibly TRBD2 (6 bases). Deletions cut 4 bases from V and 6 bases from J, with 17 bases between. Looked up from germline, CDR1 is SGHRS and CDR2 is YFSETQ. The CDR3 consists of 15 residues. CDR3 nucleotides: TGCGCCAGCAGCCACAATTCGCGGGAACGCAATGAGCAGTTCTTC. It codes for CASSHNSRERNEQFF.

The chain has TRBV10-3 and TRBJ2-7; no definite D call. Deletions cut 3 bases from V and 1 base from J, with 7 bases between. There are 13 residues in the CDR3. The germline V gene encodes CDR1 ENHRY and CDR2 SYGVKD. CDR3 amino acids: CAISDSPSYEQYF. Written as DNA, the CDR3 is TGTGCCATCAGTGACAGTCCTTCCTACGAGCAGTACTTC.

DNA for the CDR3: TGTGCCAGCAGCTCCAAACTGACCGGGGAGCTGTTTTTT. It codes for CASSSKLTGELFF. This chain uses TRBV7-3 with TRBJ2-2; no definite D call. Trimming took 4 bases from V and 5 from J, leaving 8 bases between them. The CDR3 runs to 13 residues. Germline loops: CDR1 SGHTA, CDR2 FQGTGA. Together with reference TRBV7-3 and TRBJ2-2, the CDR3 gives the full variable domain: GAGVSQTPSNKVTEKGKYVELRCDPISGHTALYWYRQSLGQGPEFLIYFQGTGAADDSGLPNDRFFAVRPEGSVSTLKIQRTERGDSAVYLCASSSKLTGELFFGEGSRLTVL.

This chain connects TRBV5-4 to TRBJ2-1, with TRBD2 identical over 8 bases. Per the germline V gene, CDR1 is SGHNT and CDR2 is YYREEE (reference sequence). The V and J ends lost 3 bases and 9 bases, in that order; junction bases with no gene match: 14. This CDR3 has 16 residues. The CDR3: CASSSGLVTLRGEQFF. CDR3 DNA: TGTGCCAGCAGCTCGGGACTAGTAACCTTAAGGGGTGAGCAGTTCTTC. Variable domain in full (rest from reference TRBV5-4 and TRBJ2-1): ETGVTQSPTHLIKTRGQQVTLRCSSQSGHNTVSWYQQALGQGPQFIFQYYREEENGRGNFPPRFSGLQFPNYSSELNVNALELDDSALYLCASSSGLVTLRGEQFFGPGTRLTVL.

This clone was recorded a few times. The rearrangement links TRBV29-1 to TRBJ2-5; perhaps TRBD1 as D (7 bases). Germline V lookup: CDR1 SQVTM, CDR2 ANQGSEA. CDR3 length equals 14 residues. Trimming removed 4 bases from V and 5 bases from J, with 17 bases in between. The CDR3 DNA reads as TGCAGCGTTGGGGGCGGGACAGTAGGGGAGACCCAGTACTTC. It yields the protein CSVGGGTVGETQYF.

This clone has a handful of counts. This chain joins TRBV28 and TRBJ1-5; 10 nucleotides agree with TRBD1. The CDR3 is made up of 14 amino acids. V was pared by 8 bases and J by 6 bases, with 7 bases of the junction left unmatched. Looked up from germline, CDR1 is MDHEN and CDR2 is SYDVKM. CDR3 DNA: TGTGCCAGCGGGACAGGGGATAGGTTTCAGCCCCAGCATTTT. Translated: CASGTGDRFQPQHF.

This clone was seen only a few times. CDR3 coding DNA: TGTGCCAGCAGCTTAGCGCTAGCGGGCCCCTACGAGCAGTACTTC. It encodes CASSLALAGPYEQYF. This chain links TRBV7-2 with TRBJ2-7, with TRBD2 matching over 8 bases. Unmatched junction bases numbered 3, after V lost 0 bases and J lost 2 bases. The germline V gene has CDR1 SGHTA and CDR2 FQGNSA. The CDR3 is 15 residues long.

This rearrangement joins TRBV27 to TRBJ2-5, with D possibly matching TRBD1 (6 bases). Germline-derived CDR1 and CDR2 are MNHEY and SMNVEV (reference sequence). V shed 3 bases and J shed 2 bases, with 7 bases lying between them. The CDR3 runs 13 residues. The CDR3 loop is CASSFDRQETQYF. CDR3 DNA sequence: TGTGCCAGCAGTTTCGACAGGCAAGAGACCCAGTACTTC.

This clone was observed a few times. This chain joins TRBV9 and TRBJ2-7; D not certain. CDR1 SGDLS and CDR2 YYNGEE come from the germline V gene. The germline V and J ends were trimmed by 4 bases and 3 bases, with 8 bases remaining between them. The CDR3 runs to 12 residues. CDR3 DNA sequence: TGTGCCAGCAGCCCTCCAGGCTACGAGCAGTACTTC. It is translated as CASSPPGYEQYF.

This clone was detected only a few times. The CDR3 loop is CASSSSQGGGYTF. CDR3 nucleotide sequence: TGTGCCAGCAGTTCATCCCAGGGGGGTGGCTACACCTTC. This chain connects TRBV27 to TRBJ1-2, with 7 bases matching TRBD1. The CDR3 runs 13 residues. With V trimmed by 4 bases and J by 7 bases, 6 bases remained unmatched. Germline V CDR1 and CDR2: MNHEY, SMNVEV (reference sequence).

This clone was recorded a few times. The rearrangement joins TRBV18 to TRBJ1-5, with 7 nucleotides matching TRBD1. CDR3 length equals 15 residues. Germline loops: CDR1 KGHSH, CDR2 LQKENI. Trimming at V came to 2 bases and at J to 2 bases, leaving 3 bases not matched to a gene. CDR3 nucleotide sequence: TGTGCCAGCTCACCATTTGACAGGGGCAATCAGCCCCAGCATTTT. It translates to CASSPFDRGNQPQHF. Together with reference TRBV18 and TRBJ1-5, the CDR3 gives the full variable domain: NAGVMQNPRHLVRRRGQEARLRCSPMKGHSHVYWYRQLPEEGLKFMVYLQKENIIDESGMPKERFSAEFPKEGPSILRIQQVVRGDSAAYFCASSPFDRGNQPQHFGDGTRLSIL.

The chain combines TRBV7-2 with TRBJ1-5, with D perhaps TRBD1 (5 bases). CDR1 and CDR2 (germline): SGHTA, FQGNSA. The germline V and J ends were trimmed by 2 bases and 4 bases, with 12 bases remaining between them. This CDR3 is built from 15 residues. The chain's CDR3 is CASSLHGAGNQPQHF. CDR3 coding DNA: TGTGCCAGCAGCTTACATGGGGCGGGGAATCAGCCCCAGCATTTT.

This clone was seen only a few times. The chain combines TRBV6-6 with TRBJ1-4; the D gene is possibly TRBD1 (6 bases). Germline assignment: CDR1 MNHNY and CDR2 SVGAGI (reference sequence). This CDR3 has 15 residues. V was cut by 7 bases and J by 10 bases, with 22 bases left in between. The CDR3 region is CASTDIQGRMTKLFF. CDR3 DNA: TGTGCCAGCACAGACATTCAGGGGCGGATGACAAAACTGTTTTTT.

This sequence joins TRBV5-1 and TRBJ2-7; possible D gene TRBD2, 5 bases. Germline CDR1 reads SGHRS; CDR2 reads YFSETQ. This CDR3 spans 14 amino acids. V was shortened by 4 bases and J by 0 bases, with 11 bases between the two germline ends. CDR3 region: CASSKDGDSYEQYF. For the CDR3, the DNA is TGCGCCAGCAGCAAAGACGGGGACTCCTACGAGCAGTACTTC.